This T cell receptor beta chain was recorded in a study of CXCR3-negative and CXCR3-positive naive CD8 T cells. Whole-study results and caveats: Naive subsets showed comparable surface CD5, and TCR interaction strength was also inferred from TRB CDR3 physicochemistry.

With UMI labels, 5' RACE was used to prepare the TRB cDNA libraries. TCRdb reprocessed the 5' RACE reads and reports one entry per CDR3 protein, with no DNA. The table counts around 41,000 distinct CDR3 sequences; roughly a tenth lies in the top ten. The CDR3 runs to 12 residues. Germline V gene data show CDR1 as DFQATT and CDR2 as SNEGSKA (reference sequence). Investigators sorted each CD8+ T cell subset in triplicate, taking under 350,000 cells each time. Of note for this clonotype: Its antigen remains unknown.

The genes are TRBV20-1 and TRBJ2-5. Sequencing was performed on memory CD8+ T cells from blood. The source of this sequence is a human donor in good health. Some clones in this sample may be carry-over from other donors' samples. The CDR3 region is CSARDTGETQYF.